One and the same sample provided the 7 T cell receptor beta chains below, sequenced in a study of blood T cells in healthy people across ages. Combining a sample-barcoded 5' primer with a J-beta primer mix, a second PCR ran for roughly 7 to 12 cycles. TCRdb redid the calling of the 5' RACE reads with MiXCR, one entry per CDR3 protein. The sample shows roughly 2 million distinct CDR3 sequences, about 50% of them seen only once. What was sequenced was blood. Receptors originate from a woman aged 40 to 50 in good health.

The rearrangement joins TRBV29-1 to TRBJ2-3; the D call may be TRBD1 or TRBD2 (5 bases each). The CDR3 has 11 residues. CDR1 and CDR2 from the germline V gene are SQVTM and ANQGSEA. V lost 5 bases, J lost 4 bases, and 7 bases lay in between. CDR3 in DNA: TGCAGCGTTCGGGGACCAGATACGCAGTATTTT. Protein sequence: CSVRGPDTQYF.

The rearrangement uses TRBV7-2 and TRBJ2-3; D is possibly TRBD1 (6 bases). The CDR3 extends over 17 amino acids. Per the germline V gene, CDR1 is SGHTA and CDR2 is FQGNSA. V was trimmed by 2 bases and J by 0 bases, leaving 15 bases between them. The chain's CDR3 is CASSLNTGGGSTDTQYF. The CDR3 DNA sequence: TGTGCCAGCAGCTTAAATACTGGGGGCGGAAGCACAGATACGCAGTATTTT.

This clonotype appeared a few times. The V gene is TRBV20-1, the J gene TRBJ1-6; D call uncertain. The CDR3 covers 14 residues. V dropped 0 bases and J dropped 6 bases, with 9 bases sitting between them. Germline lookup yields CDR1 DFQATT and CDR2 SNEGSKA (reference sequence). CDR3 bases: TGCAGTGCTAGAGATCGGGTCGGTAATTCACCCCTCCACTTT. It translates to CSARDRVGNSPLHF.

The CDR3: CASRGITGELFF. The CDR3 nucleotides read TGTGCCAGCCGAGGGATTACCGGGGAGCTGTTTTTT. J is TRBJ2-2 and V is TRBV7-2, with D perhaps matching TRBD2 (5 bases). The length of the CDR3 is 12 residues. Trimming took 8 bases from V and 5 from J, leaving 9 bases between them. From germline, CDR1 is SGHTA and CDR2 FQGNSA.

The CDR3 loop reads CATSRDDGGGTQYF. In DNA, the CDR3 is TGTGCCACCAGCAGAGATGATGGTGGGGGGACCCAGTACTTC. The V gene is TRBV15, the J gene TRBJ2-7, with D perhaps given as TRBD1 or TRBD2 (5 bases each). The tail of the sequence fits TRBJ2-5 better, so the J call may be wrong. Germline CDR1 and CDR2: LNHNV and YYDKDF (reference sequence). CDR3 length: 14 residues.

This clonotype was seen only a few times. This chain connects TRBV6-6 to TRBJ2-3; TRBD1 matches at 8 bases. The V gene end was trimmed by 9 bases and the J gene end by 5 bases; junction bases not matched to a gene: 7. Germline CDR1 and CDR2: MNHNY and SVGAGI (reference sequence). This CDR3 region has 13 residues. CDR3 nucleotide sequence: TGTGCCAGGAGAACGGGACAGGAAGATACGCAGTATTTT. Encoded protein: CARRTGQEDTQYF.

This clonotype was counted once. V is TRBV6-5 and J is TRBJ2-7; 8 bases agree with TRBD1. After removal of 6 bases from V and 5 bases from J, the junction contained 9 bases not matched to a gene. This CDR3 is 14 amino acids long. Germline CDR1 and CDR2: MNHEY and SVGAGI. The CDR3 DNA sequence: TGTGCCAGCAGACCCGGGACAGGCTCTCACGAGCAGTACTTC. Protein: CASRPGTGSHEQYF.